The 24 T cell receptor beta chains given below trace back to one sample, sequenced in a study of T cells in localized non-small cell lung cancer (dated by TCRdb to 2020 to 2021). Library method: the immunoSEQ multiplex PCR assay. Drawn from immuneACCESS, this table holds only the in-frame rearrangements with V and J called that TCRdb kept. Clones are partly lost; checked studies trace under half to an unresolved V gene and leave the rest unexplained. This sample comprises some 10,000 clones, 70% to 80% of them detected only once. The ten largest clones take up roughly 30% of the sample. This sample comprised peripheral blood, obtained before any cancer treatment. These receptors came from a male donor aged 60 or over with stage I lung adenocarcinoma.

The V and J genes are TRBV11-2 and TRBJ2-7, with TRBD1 matching 7 bases. Looked up from germline, CDR1 is SGHAT and CDR2 is FQNNGV. Trimming removed 0 bases from V and 3 bases from J; junction bases left unmatched: 8. The CDR3 is 16 residues long. The CDR3 nucleotides read TGTGCCAGCAGCTTAGATCTTTTCGCAGGGGGCTACGAGCAGTACTTC. Its protein is CASSLDLFAGGYEQYF.

The V and J genes are TRBV18 and TRBJ1-4; D not resolved. Per the germline V gene, CDR1 is KGHSH and CDR2 is LQKENI. The CDR3 has 13 amino acids. V lost 6 bases and J 3 bases, leaving 8 bases between the germline ends. In DNA form, the CDR3 reads TGTGCCAGCTCCCCTTCCTCTAATGAAAAACTGTTTTTT. Protein sequence: CASSPSSNEKLFF.

This clone was counted once. The CDR3 spells CASSPSGGGWDEQFF. Here the CDR3 DNA reads TGTGCCAGCAGCCCCTCTGGGGGCGGCTGGGATGAGCAGTTCTTC. V usage is TRBV7-2 and J usage is TRBJ2-1, with D perhaps TRBD1 (6 bases). Germline-derived CDR1 and CDR2 are SGHTA and FQGNSA. V was pared by 5 bases and J by 8 bases, with 19 bases between. This CDR3 comprises 15 residues.

The rearrangement joins TRBV6-1 to TRBJ2-2; no clear D. The CDR3 is made up of 13 amino acids. V was pared by 5 bases and J by 2 bases, with 6 bases between. The germline CDR1 and CDR2 sequences are MNHNS and SASEGT. The CDR3 is CASSLGNTGELFF. CDR3 DNA: TGTGCCAGCAGTCTCGGTAACACCGGGGAGCTGTTTTTT.

The V and J genes are TRBV19 and TRBJ2-3; D unclear. The CDR3 is made up of 16 amino acids. CDR1 and CDR2 from the germline V gene are LNHDA and SQIVND (reference sequence). Deletions cut 3 bases from V and 2 bases from J, with 15 bases between. The CDR3 nucleotides read TGTGCCAGTAGTATGACGTTTGTAAGCCCCACAGATACGCAGTATTTT. This encodes CASSMTFVSPTDTQYF.

With respect to this clone: The sample contains more than one DNA sequence encoding this CDR3. CDR3 sequence: CASASGGAGPDTQYF. DNA of the CDR3: TGTGCCAGTGCTAGCGGGGGGGCCGGCCCAGATACGCAGTATTTT. V usage is TRBV19 and J usage is TRBJ2-3; 12 bases align to TRBD2. CDR3 size: 15 residues. V dropped 8 bases and J dropped 4; count of bases not matched to a gene: 7. Germline V gives CDR1 LNHDA, CDR2 SQIVND (reference sequence).

The CDR3, as DNA: TGTGCCAGCAGTTACTCGACAGGAGCAGCTAATTCACCCCTCCACTTT. Its translation: CASSYSTGAANSPLHF. The J gene is TRBJ1-6, the V gene TRBV6-5; a possible D gene is TRBD1 (6 bases). V lost 0 bases and J 6 bases, leaving 12 bases between the germline ends. This CDR3 spans 16 amino acids. Germline-derived CDR1 and CDR2 are MNHEY and SVGAGI.

Only a few counts were recorded for this clone. The chain employs TRBV5-5 and TRBJ1-1, with D possibly being TRBD1 (5 bases). V lost 5 bases to trimming and J lost 3 bases, with 11 bases between them. This CDR3 contains 13 residues. Germline assignment: CDR1 SGHKS and CDR2 YYEKEE (reference sequence). The CDR3: CASRRGEDTEAFF. CDR3 coding DNA: TGTGCCAGCAGGCGGGGGGAGGACACTGAAGCTTTCTTT.

This clone was seen only a few times. V gene TRBV5-8 combines with J gene TRBJ2-1; D might be TRBD1 (5 bases). V lost 2 bases to trimming and J lost 5 bases, with 8 bases between them. CDR3 length: 13 residues. Germline V CDR1 and CDR2: SGHTS, YDEGEE. The chain's CDR3 is CASSFDSHNEQFF. The CDR3 DNA is TGTGCCAGCAGCTTTGACAGTCACAATGAGCAGTTCTTC.

The CDR3 here is CASRPGGNANEKLFF. DNA for the CDR3: TGTGCCAGCAGGCCAGGGGGTAATGCTAATGAAAAACTGTTTTTT. The rearrangement links TRBV5-5 to TRBJ1-4; 7 bases map to TRBD1. With 5 bases clipped from V and 3 bases from J, the junction kept 7 bases outside the gene matches. This CDR3 is 15 amino acids long. Germline loops: CDR1 SGHKS, CDR2 YYEKEE (reference sequence).

V usage is TRBV6-6 and J usage is TRBJ2-3; no reliable D call. Trimming left V 2 bases short and J 2 bases short, with 11 bases between. Germline V CDR1 and CDR2: MNHNY, SVGAGI (reference sequence). This CDR3 is built from 15 residues. The CDR3 nucleotides read TGTGCCAGCAGTTACGACGGACCAAACACAGATACGCAGTATTTT. This sequence encodes CASSYDGPNTDTQYF.

This chain connects TRBV4-2 to TRBJ2-3; 16 bases are shared with TRBD2. The CDR3 is 18 residues long. V gave up 4 bases and J gave up 2 bases; unmatched junction bases: 6. CDR1 is LGHNA, CDR2 YNFKEQ, per germline. The CDR3 reads CASSRDGTSGGVTDTQYF. Written as DNA, the CDR3 is TGTGCCAGCAGCCGAGACGGGACTAGCGGGGGGGTCACAGATACGCAGTATTTT.

This clone was observed a handful of times. One junction end does not reproduce the germline sequence, and a read error may be involved. This chain links TRBV7-2 with TRBJ2-1, with no clear D. CDR1 is SGHTA, CDR2 FQGNSA, per germline. The CDR3 extends over 13 amino acids. CDR3 in DNA: TGTGCCAGCAGTTTAGGGCCGGGCAATGAGCAGTTCTTC. Protein sequence: CASSLGPGNEQFF.

The chain uses TRBV6-6 and TRBJ2-1; the D gene is possibly TRBD2 (5 bases). Trimming shortened V by 2 bases and J by 12 bases, and 11 bases separated the two germline ends. This CDR3 region has 12 residues. Germline assignment: CDR1 MNHNY and CDR2 SVGAGI (reference sequence). CDR3 bases: TGTGCCAGCAGTTACGGTACGGGGATGCAGTTCTTC. Translated, it gives CASSYGTGMQFF.

V and J are TRBV7-8 and TRBJ2-7; either TRBD1 or TRBD2 may supply D (5 bases each). The CDR3 has 11 residues. V dropped 4 bases and J dropped 7 bases, with 8 bases sitting between them. Germline V gives CDR1 SGHVS, CDR2 FQNEAQ. The CDR3 is CASSSGREQYF. In nucleotides, the CDR3 is TGTGCCAGCAGCTCGGGACGGGAGCAGTACTTC.

The chain is built from TRBV14 and TRBJ2-1; the D is unclear. The CDR3 has 14 amino acids. The germline V gene encodes CDR1 SGHDN and CDR2 FVKESK. Trimming took off 1 base at V and 4 bases at J, with 8 bases between the two ends. The CDR3 DNA reads as TGTGCCAGCAGCCAAGTATTGAAGTACAATGAGCAGTTCTTC. Residues: CASSQVLKYNEQFF.

The chain has TRBV28 and TRBJ1-3, with D unresolved. Trimming took 6 bases from V and 2 from J, leaving 14 bases between them. Germline CDR1 MDHEN, CDR2 SYDVKM. The CDR3 is 15 residues long. The CDR3 spells CASRLSHGTGNTIYF. The DNA for the CDR3 is TGTGCCAGCAGACTCTCTCACGGGACTGGAAACACCATATATTTT.

V gene TRBV6-4 combines with J gene TRBJ2-5, with TRBD2 matching 9 bases. The germline gives CDR1 MRHNA, CDR2 SNTAGT. V shed 5 bases and J 5 bases; nucleotides not matched to a gene: 15. The length of the CDR3 is 17 residues. Here the CDR3 DNA reads TGTGCCAGCAGTCAGGGACGGATAATAGCGGGGGCCGAGACCCAGTACTTC. Translation gives CASSQGRIIAGAETQYF.

CDR3 residues: CASSLSGTGGFETQYF. In DNA, the CDR3 is TGTGCCAGCAGTTTATCGGGGACAGGGGGCTTTGAGACCCAGTACTTC. The V and J genes are TRBV27 and TRBJ2-5, with 12 bases fitting TRBD1. V lost 0 bases to trimming and J lost 5 bases; unmatched junction nucleotides: 4. Germline-derived CDR1 and CDR2 are MNHEY and SMNVEV (reference sequence). The CDR3 contains 16 residues.

CDR3 DNA: TGTGCCAGTAGTTCATGGGGGGGGTCAAAAAACATTCAGTACTTC. Translated, it gives CASSSWGGSKNIQYF. V gene TRBV19 combines with J gene TRBJ2-4; 7 nucleotides agree with TRBD2. The germline CDR1 and CDR2 sequences are LNHDA and SQIVND (reference sequence). This CDR3 region has 15 residues. V shed 5 bases, J shed 4 bases, and the junction held 8 bases outside the gene matches.

This chain uses TRBV12-2 with TRBJ1-1; TRBD1, the table's D call, lacks a check against the DNA. TRBV12-2 represents a pseudogene. The CDR3 consists of 17 residues. This chain's CDR3 is CASRLGEDRGRGTEAFF. Written as DNA, the CDR3 is TGTGCAAGTCGCTTAGGTGAGGACAGGGGGCGCGGTACTGAAGCTTTCTTT.

This clone was counted a few times. V gene TRBV2 combines with J gene TRBJ1-6, with a weak D call TRBD1 (6 bases). The V and J ends lost 6 bases and 7 bases respectively, with 16 bases between them. CDR1 is SNHLY, CDR2 FYNNEI, per germline. The CDR3 totals 15 residues. This chain's CDR3 is CASRLDRNDNSPLHF. The CDR3 DNA follows: TGTGCCAGCAGACTGGACAGAAACGACAATTCACCCCTCCACTTT.

The V and J genes are TRBV27 and TRBJ1-4, with D perhaps matching TRBD1 (5 bases). CDR3 length: 15 residues. The germline V and J ends were trimmed by 8 bases and 8 bases, with 21 bases remaining between them. The germline CDR1 and CDR2 sequences are MNHEY and SMNVEV (reference sequence). The CDR3 region is CASRPTGPVVEKLFF. The CDR3 nucleotides read TGTGCCAGCCGGCCCACAGGTCCCGTAGTGGAAAAACTGTTTTTT.

The chain is built from TRBV5-5 and TRBJ1-3, with TRBD1 as a possible D gene (6 bases). CDR1 SGHKS and CDR2 YYEKEE come from the germline V gene (reference sequence). The CDR3 loop spans 14 amino acids. V gave up 4 bases and J gave up 3 bases, with 11 bases separating them. As DNA, the CDR3 is TGTGCCAGCAGCGTCGGGACAATTGGAAACACCATATATTTT. Protein product: CASSVGTIGNTIYF. The variable domain in full, with the rest retrieved from reference TRBV5-5 and TRBJ1-3, is DAGVTQSPTHLIKTRGQQVTLRCSPISGHKSVSWYQQVLGQGPQFIFQYYEKEERGRGNFPDRFSARQFPNYSSELNVNALLLGDSALYLCASSVGTIGNTIYFGEGSWLTVV.